Listed below are T cell receptor beta chains from one sample, sequenced in a study of blood T cell repertoires in COVID-19. Measured with immunoSEQ multiplex PCR; TCRdb has only the in-frame clones, and not every one. This sample has about 170,000 clones, with 80% to 90% found just once. The sequenced material came from peripheral blood. The receptors originated from a woman older than 75 with acute or convalescent COVID-19. Both conserved end residues are part of each CDR3. The order of the fields is D gene, V gene, clone size, J gene, CDR3 DNA, CDR3 protein. D genes are given only for firm matches. The listing skips clone size in some rows; elsewhere it reads once, few, many or a size class.

NA	TRBV4-2	NA	TRBJ1-2	TGTGCCAGCAGCCAAGATGTGGGGGGTCGCGGCTACACCTTC	CASSQDVGGRGYTF
NA	TRBV3-1/TRBV3-2	NA	TRBJ2-2	TGTGCCAGCAGCCCTTTGAGAATGACCGGGGAGCTGTTTTTT	CASSPLRMTGELFF
NA	TRBV4-3	once	TRBJ1-3	TGCGCCAGCAGCCAGGCGGAGGGAACTGGAAACACCATATATTTT	CASSQAEGTGNTIYF
TRBD1	TRBV28	NA	TRBJ2-7	TGTGCCAGCAGCACTGGGACAGGTTCCTACGAGCAGTACTTC	CASSTGTGSYEQYF
NA	TRBV9	NA	TRBJ2-2	TGTGCCAGCAGCGTAGGGGGCTTCAACACCGGGGAGCTGTTTTTT	CASSVGGFNTGELFF
NA	TRBV11-2	NA	TRBJ2-5	TGTGCCAGCAGCCCCGTCGGCGGGTTCAAAGAGACCCAGTACTTC	CASSPVGGFKETQYF
NA	TRBV10-3	many	TRBJ2-1	TGTGCCATCAGTGATCTGGTAGACTACAATGAGCAGTTCTTC	CAISDLVDYNEQFF
NA	TRBV30	NA	TRBJ2-3	TGTGCCTGTAGTGGGGGCTTTGGCACAGATACGCAGTATTTT	CACSGGFGTDTQYF
TRBD1	TRBV24-1	NA	TRBJ1-2	TGTGCCACCAGTGACCGAGGACAGGGAAGAGGCTACACCTTC	CATSDRGQGRGYTF
TRBD2	TRBV7-2	NA	TRBJ2-1	TGTGCCAGCAGCCGGACTAGCGATAAGTATGAGCAGTTCTTC	CASSRTSDKYEQFF
NA	TRBV19	NA	TRBJ1-1	TGTGCCAGTAGTATAGGTCGGGGGGGCGCGGACACTGAAGCTTTCTTT	CASSIGRGGADTEAFF
NA	TRBV4-1	NA	TRBJ2-3	TGCGCCAGCAGCCAAGATCAGGCCCTTGGGGGAAGGGCGGGATATACGCAGTATTTT	CASSQDQALGGRAGYTQYF
TRBD1	TRBV19	NA	TRBJ1-2	TGTGCCAGTAGACCTGACAGGGGCCCTAACTATGGCTACACCTTC	CASRPDRGPNYGYTF
TRBD1	TRBV13	NA	TRBJ1-1	TGTGCCAGCAGCAGGGGGCGCGACACTGAAGCTTTCTTT	CASSRGRDTEAFF
TRBD2	TRBV19	NA	TRBJ2-1	TGTGCCAGTAGTATGGGGGGGTACAATGAGCAGTTCTTC	CASSMGGYNEQFF
NA	TRBV5-1	few	TRBJ1-1	TGCGCCAGCAGTCGGACAGACGGATACACTGAAGCTTTCTTT	CASSRTDGYTEAFF